This is a list of T cell receptor beta chains from one sample in a study of PD-1 blockade in mismatch repair-deficient tumors. Produced via immunoSEQ multiplex PCR; TCRdb's table is partial and in-frame only. Here the sample spans 740 or so clones, about 75% being singletons. The starting material was primary tumor tissue, obtained from a patient treated with pembrolizumab. The source is an adult with mismatch repair-deficient cancer. Both conserved end residues are part of each CDR3. The order of the fields is J gene, clone size, V gene, D gene, CDR3 DNA, CDR3 protein. A D gene is named only where the DNA matches it firmly. Clone sizes are given selectively: once, few, many, or a class where the clone is expanded.

j_gene: TRBJ2-1; abundance: NA; v_gene: TRBV29-1; d_gene: NA; CDR3nt: TGCAGCGCCGGAAACAATGAGCAGTTCTTC; CDR3aa: CSAGNNEQFF
j_gene: TRBJ1-1; abundance: few; v_gene: TRBV11-3; d_gene: TRBD1; CDR3nt: TGTGCCAGCAGCTTCGTCGAAGGACAGGGGACACCTGAAGCTTTCTTT; CDR3aa: CASSFVEGQGTPEAFF
j_gene: TRBJ2-3; abundance: few; v_gene: TRBV27; d_gene: NA; CDR3nt: TGTGCCAGCATGGGGGGTAACTCAGATACGCAGTACTTT; CDR3aa: CASMGGNSDTQYF
j_gene: TRBJ1-4; abundance: NA; v_gene: TRBV5-1; d_gene: NA; CDR3nt: TGCGCCAGCAGTTTGGCAGGGGCTAATGAAAAACTGTTTTTT; CDR3aa: CASSLAGANEKLFF
j_gene: TRBJ2-6; abundance: once; v_gene: TRBV7-9; d_gene: TRBD1; CDR3nt: TGTGCCAGCAGCGGGGACAGGGGGACCTCTGGGGCCAACGTCCTGACTTTC; CDR3aa: CASSGDRGTSGANVLTF
j_gene: TRBJ2-7; abundance: NA; v_gene: TRBV4-1; d_gene: NA; CDR3nt: TGCGCCAGCAGTCAAGGACGGAAGAGCTCCTACGAGCAGTACTTC; CDR3aa: CASSQGRKSSYEQYF
j_gene: TRBJ2-7; abundance: NA; v_gene: TRBV6-9; d_gene: TRBD2; CDR3nt: TGTGCCAGCAGAGCTACGGGACTAGAAGGTTTCGAGCAGTACTTC; CDR3aa: CASRATGLEGFEQYF
j_gene: TRBJ2-1; abundance: few; v_gene: TRBV7-8; d_gene: NA; CDR3nt: TGTGCCAGCAGCTTTTCTATCGGTAGCCGAGCCTACAATGAGCAGTTCTTC; CDR3aa: CASSFSIGSRAYNEQFF
j_gene: TRBJ1-1; abundance: once; v_gene: TRBV11-1; d_gene: NA; CDR3nt: TGTGCCAGCAGCCCGGGGGGAATCACTGAAGCTTTCTTT; CDR3aa: CASSPGGITEAFF
j_gene: TRBJ1-2; abundance: NA; v_gene: TRBV5-6; d_gene: TRBD1; CDR3nt: TGTGCCAGCAGGTGGGGAGGGACAGCCTATGGCTACACCTTC; CDR3aa: CASRWGGTAYGYTF
j_gene: TRBJ1-2; abundance: NA; v_gene: TRBV2; d_gene: TRBD1; CDR3nt: TGTGCCAGCAGTGCCCGACAGGGGGCGCTCAGTGGCTACACCTTC; CDR3aa: CASSARQGALSGYTF
j_gene: TRBJ1-1; abundance: NA; v_gene: TRBV6-6; d_gene: TRBD1; CDR3nt: TGTGCCAGCAGTTACTCCCCGGACAGGGGAGCTTTCTTT; CDR3aa: CASSYSPDRGAFF
j_gene: TRBJ2-5; abundance: NA; v_gene: TRBV18; d_gene: NA; CDR3nt: TGTGCCAGCTCACCACCTGGGGGTCTGAAGACCCAGTACTTC; CDR3aa: CASSPPGGLKTQYF
j_gene: TRBJ2-2; abundance: NA; v_gene: TRBV7-2; d_gene: TRBD2; CDR3nt: TGTGCCAGCAGCTTAACTAGCGGGAGGGACACCGGGGAGCTGTTTTTT; CDR3aa: CASSLTSGRDTGELFF
j_gene: TRBJ1-2; abundance: NA; v_gene: TRBV7-9; d_gene: NA; CDR3nt: TGTGCCAGCAGCCCCTGGGGGGGTTCCTATGGCTACACCTTC; CDR3aa: CASSPWGGSYGYTF
j_gene: TRBJ2-3; abundance: NA; v_gene: TRBV28; d_gene: NA; CDR3nt: TGTGCCAGCAGTTTATTGTGGTTCACAGATACGCAGTATTTT; CDR3aa: CASSLLWFTDTQYF
j_gene: TRBJ2-5; abundance: once; v_gene: TRBV5-1; d_gene: TRBD1; CDR3nt: TGCGCCAGCAGCCCCGGCTTTAACAGGGGAGAGACCCAGTACTTC; CDR3aa: CASSPGFNRGETQYF
j_gene: TRBJ2-7; abundance: NA; v_gene: TRBV7-6; d_gene: NA; CDR3nt: TGTGCCAGCAGCCTCGAGGGCGGGGCCGTCTCCTACGAGCAGTACTTC; CDR3aa: CASSLEGGAVSYEQYF
j_gene: TRBJ2-3; abundance: few; v_gene: TRBV9; d_gene: NA; CDR3nt: TGTGCCAGCAGCGACACAGATACGCAGTATTTT; CDR3aa: CASSDTDTQYF
j_gene: TRBJ1-1; abundance: NA; v_gene: TRBV7-2; d_gene: TRBD1; CDR3nt: TGTGCCAGCAGGGGACAGACCACTGAAGCTTTCTTT; CDR3aa: CASRGQTTEAFF
j_gene: TRBJ2-3; abundance: NA; v_gene: TRBV5-1; d_gene: TRBD1; CDR3nt: TGCGCCAGCAGCCCTTGGACAGGGGAGGGAGATACGCAGTATTTT; CDR3aa: CASSPWTGEGDTQYF
j_gene: TRBJ2-3; abundance: once; v_gene: TRBV9; d_gene: NA; CDR3nt: TGTGCCAGCAGCGTAGCGGCGGCGGGAATCACAGATACGCAGTATTTT; CDR3aa: CASSVAAAGITDTQYF
j_gene: TRBJ2-2; abundance: few; v_gene: TRBV19; d_gene: NA; CDR3nt: TGTGCCAGTAGTATTTACACCGGGGAGCTGTTTTTT; CDR3aa: CASSIYTGELFF
j_gene: TRBJ2-2; abundance: NA; v_gene: TRBV30; d_gene: NA; CDR3nt: TGTGCCTGGAGTGTAGGGGGGGAGCTGTTTTTT; CDR3aa: CAWSVGGELFF
j_gene: TRBJ2-2; abundance: NA; v_gene: TRBV5-1; d_gene: TRBD2; CDR3nt: TGCGCCAGCAGCTTGGATCCTAGCGGGAGCTCATCCGGGGAGCTGTTTTTT; CDR3aa: CASSLDPSGSSSGELFF
j_gene: TRBJ2-1; abundance: NA; v_gene: TRBV11-3; d_gene: NA; CDR3nt: TGTGCCAGCAGCAAACAGGTTGAGCAGTTCTTC; CDR3aa: CASSKQVEQFF
j_gene: TRBJ2-1; abundance: NA; v_gene: TRBV4-2; d_gene: TRBD2; CDR3nt: TGTGCCAGCAGCCCGACTACTAGCGGCATGTACAATGAGCAGTTCTTC; CDR3aa: CASSPTTSGMYNEQFF
j_gene: TRBJ2-5; abundance: NA; v_gene: TRBV29-1; d_gene: TRBD2; CDR3nt: TGCAGCGTGGGGGCTAGCGGGGGTGGGGAGACCCAGTACTTC; CDR3aa: CSVGASGGGETQYF
j_gene: TRBJ2-3; abundance: NA; v_gene: TRBV5-4; d_gene: NA; CDR3nt: TGTGCCAGCAGCCCATCACCACTACTAGGTGCTTCAACAGATACGCAGTATTTT; CDR3aa: CASSPSPLLGASTDTQYF
j_gene: TRBJ1-1; abundance: NA; v_gene: TRBV18; d_gene: NA; CDR3nt: TGTGCCAGCTCGCGGGGACAGAACACTGAAGCTTTCTTT; CDR3aa: CASSRGQNTEAFF
j_gene: TRBJ1-5; abundance: NA; v_gene: TRBV19; d_gene: NA; CDR3nt: TGTGCCAGTAACCCGACAGTAGATCAGCCCCAGCATTTT; CDR3aa: CASNPTVDQPQHF
j_gene: TRBJ2-5; abundance: NA; v_gene: TRBV19; d_gene: TRBD2; CDR3nt: TGTGCCAGTAGTGCACTAGCGGGAATAGAGACCCAGTACTTC; CDR3aa: CASSALAGIETQYF
j_gene: TRBJ2-3; abundance: NA; v_gene: TRBV14; d_gene: NA; CDR3nt: TGTGCCAGCAGCCCCGGGTTTAAGGTCACAGATACGCAGTATTTT; CDR3aa: CASSPGFKVTDTQYF
j_gene: TRBJ2-5; abundance: NA; v_gene: TRBV5-1; d_gene: NA; CDR3nt: TGCGCCAGCAGCAACCCTTCCGAAGAGACCCAGTACTTC; CDR3aa: CASSNPSEETQYF
j_gene: TRBJ2-6; abundance: NA; v_gene: TRBV7-6; d_gene: NA; CDR3nt: TGTGCCAGCAGCTTAACAGGCCTTGAGTCCAACGTCCTGACTTTC; CDR3aa: CASSLTGLESNVLTF
j_gene: TRBJ2-7; abundance: NA; v_gene: TRBV30; d_gene: NA; CDR3nt: TGTGCCTGGAGGTCGACTAGTTCGTCTTACGAGCAGTACTTC; CDR3aa: CAWRSTSSSYEQYF
j_gene: TRBJ2-3; abundance: NA; v_gene: TRBV29-1; d_gene: NA; CDR3nt: TGCAGCGCAGGGATAGCTGCTACAGATACGCAGTATTTT; CDR3aa: CSAGIAATDTQYF
j_gene: TRBJ1-2; abundance: NA; v_gene: TRBV5-1; d_gene: NA; CDR3nt: TGCGCCAGTTCGAAGGACAAGGATTATGGCTACACCTTC; CDR3aa: CASSKDKDYGYTF
j_gene: TRBJ1-2; abundance: NA; v_gene: TRBV7-9; d_gene: NA; CDR3nt: TGTGCCAGCAGCCAAGGCGGGACACAGAACTATGGCTACACCTTC; CDR3aa: CASSQGGTQNYGYTF
j_gene: TRBJ2-5; abundance: NA; v_gene: TRBV7-9; d_gene: NA; CDR3nt: TGTGCCAGCAGCTTACTTGAGGGGTTCCGAGAGACCCAGTACTTC; CDR3aa: CASSLLEGFRETQYF
j_gene: TRBJ1-2; abundance: large; v_gene: TRBV5-5; d_gene: NA; CDR3nt: TGTGCCAGCAGCTTCCGGTATTATGGCTACACCTTC; CDR3aa: CASSFRYYGYTF
j_gene: TRBJ2-5; abundance: NA; v_gene: TRBV5-6; d_gene: NA; CDR3nt: TGTGCCAGCAGCTTGATAGAGATCGGTCAGACCCAGTACTTC; CDR3aa: CASSLIEIGQTQYF
j_gene: TRBJ2-5; abundance: NA; v_gene: TRBV2; d_gene: NA; CDR3nt: TGTGCCAGCACCTTGGGAGGATTTCAAGAGACCCAGTACTTC; CDR3aa: CASTLGGFQETQYF
j_gene: TRBJ1-1; abundance: NA; v_gene: TRBV6-5; d_gene: TRBD1; CDR3nt: TGTGCCAGCAGTGTCCAGGGGGCTTCTGAAGCTTTCTTT; CDR3aa: CASSVQGASEAFF
j_gene: TRBJ2-3; abundance: NA; v_gene: TRBV9; d_gene: NA; CDR3nt: TGTGCCAGCAGCTCCCCCACAGGAGATACGCAGTATTTT; CDR3aa: CASSSPTGDTQYF
j_gene: TRBJ2-1; abundance: NA; v_gene: TRBV5-1; d_gene: TRBD2; CDR3nt: TGCGCCAGCAGCACGGGACTAGCGGGTTTCCGCTACAATGAGCAGTTCTTC; CDR3aa: CASSTGLAGFRYNEQFF
j_gene: TRBJ2-7; abundance: NA; v_gene: TRBV27; d_gene: TRBD1; CDR3nt: TGTGCCAGCGGCCGAGGGACAGGGGGCTTCGAGCAGTACTTC; CDR3aa: CASGRGTGGFEQYF
j_gene: TRBJ1-2; abundance: NA; v_gene: TRBV28; d_gene: NA; CDR3nt: TGTGCCAGCAGTGTACCCGGACAGCTTAACTATGGCTACACCTTC; CDR3aa: CASSVPGQLNYGYTF
j_gene: TRBJ2-2; abundance: NA; v_gene: TRBV5-1; d_gene: NA; CDR3nt: TGCGCCAGCAGCCCCCTGGGCACCGGGGAGCTGTTTTTT; CDR3aa: CASSPLGTGELFF
j_gene: TRBJ1-4; abundance: few; v_gene: TRBV5-4; d_gene: NA; CDR3nt: TGTGCCAGCAGCTTGGGGGGGCGGGGGGCTAATGAAAAACTGTTTTTT; CDR3aa: CASSLGGRGANEKLFF